The clone carrying this TCR beta chain was seen once. This CDR3 comprises 16 residues. Germline CDR1 SGHKS, CDR2 YYEKEE (reference sequence). V lost 3 bases and J lost 8; bases outside the gene matches: 14. This sample is drawn from a study of blood T cell repertoires in COVID-19. Study-level information: Samples representing acute and convalescent COVID-19 were sourced from the United States, Italy and Spain. PBMCs, B-cell-depleted T cells, or T cells provided the cDNA or gDNA that made up the material.

In the original processing: Amplification from reference gene primers served as the basis for estimated nucleated cell counts. The repertoire was sequenced with immunoSEQ multiplex PCR; TCRdb's copy has only in-frame clones and lacks some. D and trimming were read from the DNA, whereas the V and J calls and clone size are those reported in that table. The table records about 260,000 clones, roughly nine tenths of them present only once. This chain connects TRBV5-5 to TRBJ2-1, with 7 bases fitting TRBD2. The sequence was obtained from a man between 35 and 55 years old with active or convalescent COVID-19. Sequenced input: peripheral blood. The CDR3: CASSYRLGGSFDEQFF. The CDR3 DNA follows: TGTGCCAGCAGCTACCGCCTTGGCGGGAGTTTTGATGAGCAGTTCTTC.